This TCR beta chain was found in a study of shared clonotypes between healthy human individuals. Study findings and constraints: Memory subsets had estimated richness that was generally smaller than that of naive subsets.

The CDR3 spans 16 residues. Germline CDR1 and CDR2: MDHEN and SYDVKM. V lost 5 bases to trimming and J lost 4 bases, with 20 bases between them. Data came from immunoSEQ multiplex PCR; TCRdb stores just in-frame clones and leaves some out. Found here are 500,000 or so clones, around 96% of them singletons; the top ten hold about 0.06%. A remark on this clone: Its antigen remains unidentified.

V and J are TRBV28 and TRBJ1-1; D not certain. The TCR comes from a woman in her twenties or thirties in good health. Sequenced: naive CD4+ T cells sorted from blood. Subset meaning: CD45RA+ positively selected. As DNA, the CDR3 is TGTGCCAGCAGTCCGTTGTCGGGCTTTGAGGGCACTGAAGCTTTCTTT. Residues: CASSPLSGFEGTEAFF.